A selection of T cell receptor beta chains follows, all from one sample in a study of T cell responses to AZD1222 COVID-19 vaccine. Libraries were prepared by immunoSEQ multiplex PCR; TCRdb keeps only in-frame clonotypes and omits some of them. This sample has about 160,000 clones, with 94% found just once. Sequences were derived from peripheral blood, sampled on day 0 of AZD1222 vaccination. Receptors originate from an adult in good health. Each CDR3 is given with its conserved first and last residue. D genes are given only for firm matches. Clone size is given for some rows only: seen once, a few or many times, or a class if the clone is expanded.

.	TRBV15	.	TRBJ2-2	CATSRDLENTGELFF	TGTGCCACCAGCAGAGATCTGGAGAACACCGGGGAGCTGTTTTTT
.	TRBV28	.	TRBJ2-4	CASSSGQLAKNIQYF	TGTGCCAGCAGTTCCGGGCAACTAGCCAAAAACATTCAGTACTTC
TRBD1	TRBV10-3	.	TRBJ1-2	CAISAQGSGLYGYTF	TGTGCCATCAGTGCACAGGGGTCGGGTCTCTATGGCTACACCTTC
TRBD2	TRBV7-9	.	TRBJ2-1	CASSLAGLAGGLEQFF	TGTGCCAGCAGCTTAGCTGGACTAGCGGGGGGGCTTGAGCAGTTCTTC
TRBD2	TRBV19	few	TRBJ2-3	CASSAHPGLAGGLGRDTQYF	TGTGCCAGTAGTGCCCACCCCGGGCTAGCGGGGGGGCTGGGTCGAGATACGCAGTATTTT
.	TRBV19	.	TRBJ1-6	CASSIRGTSYNSPLHF	TGTGCCAGTAGTATCCGCGGAACCTCCTATAATTCACCCCTCCACTTT
.	TRBV7-6	once	TRBJ1-4	CASSLMGGITNEKLFF	TGTGCCAGCAGCTTAATGGGCGGGATAACTAATGAAAAACTGTTTTTT
.	TRBV12-5	few	TRBJ1-2	CASGLTQLSNYGYTF	TGTGCTAGTGGACTGACTCAACTATCCAACTATGGCTACACCTTC
.	TRBV4-1	once	TRBJ1-1	CASSPPGNTEAFF	TGCGCCAGCAGCCCGCCGGGGAACACTGAAGCTTTCTTT
TRBD1	TRBV29-1	.	TRBJ2-5	CSVGPGQGAETQYF	TGCAGCGTCGGCCCGGGACAGGGGGCAGAGACCCAGTACTTC
.	TRBV10-1	.	TRBJ1-1	CASSESGPGGTEAFF	TGCGCCAGCAGTGAGTCGGGGCCGGGGGGGACTGAAGCTTTCTTT
TRBD2	TRBV29-1	.	TRBJ2-3	CSVEDSWGTSGGHRTDTQYF	TGCAGCGTTGAAGATAGCTGGGGGACTAGCGGGGGTCACCGCACAGATACGCAGTATTTT
.	TRBV7-6	.	TRBJ1-1	CASSTPFRTEAFF	TGTGCCAGCAGCACACCCTTCAGGACTGAAGCTTTCTTT
.	TRBV7-9	.	TRBJ1-1	CASSFGVSEAFF	TGTGCCAGCAGCTTTGGGGTATCCGAAGCTTTCTTT
TRBD1	TRBV30	.	TRBJ1-5	CAWRPGQVNQPQHF	TGTGCCTGGAGGCCGGGACAGGTCAATCAGCCCCAGCATTTT
.	TRBV19	.	TRBJ2-4	CASLDESTKNIQYF	TGTGCCAGCTTAGACGAATCAACCAAAAACATTCAGTACTTC
.	TRBV4-2	once	TRBJ1-3	CASSQGVGVSGNTIYF	TGTGCCAGCAGCCAAGGCGTTGGTGTCTCTGGAAACACCATATATTTT
.	TRBV3-1/TRBV3-2	.	TRBJ2-1	CASSQQRASYNEQFF	TGTGCCAGCAGCCAACAGCGAGCCTCCTACAATGAGCAGTTCTTC
.	TRBV5-1	.	TRBJ2-5	CASSIRQEETQYF	TGCGCCAGCAGCATTCGACAGGAAGAGACCCAGTACTTC
.	TRBV11-1	.	TRBJ2-3	CASSFGLDTQYF	TGTGCCAGCAGCTTTGGACTAGATACGCAGTATTTT
TRBD2	TRBV4-1	once	TRBJ2-5	CASSQSSGSQETQYF	TGCGCCAGCAGCCAAAGTAGCGGGAGCCAAGAGACCCAGTACTTC
.	TRBV18	.	TRBJ2-5	CASSPPDRRETQYF	TGTGCCAGCTCACCTCCCGACAGAAGGGAGACCCAGTACTTC
.	TRBV7-9	.	TRBJ2-2	CASSLVIRDTGELFF	TGTGCCAGCAGCTTAGTAATTCGGGACACCGGGGAGCTGTTTTTT
.	TRBV7-8	.	TRBJ1-1	CASSLGQKNTEAFF	TGTGCCAGCAGCTTAGGACAGAAGAACACTGAAGCTTTCTTT
.	TRBV2	.	TRBJ1-1	CASRGTPNTEAFF	TGTGCCAGCAGGGGGACACCAAACACTGAAGCTTTCTTT
TRBD1	TRBV6-6	.	TRBJ1-2	CASSPGPETGLYGYTF	TGTGCCAGCAGCCCCGGTCCTGAGACAGGGCTCTATGGCTACACCTTC
TRBD1	TRBV12-3/TRBV12-4	once	TRBJ1-2	CAWMKTGFGYTF	TGTGCCTGGATGAAGACAGGGTTCGGCTACACCTTC
.	TRBV9	once	TRBJ1-2	CASSVDPVDYGYTF	TGTGCCAGCAGCGTAGACCCCGTCGACTATGGCTACACCTTC
.	TRBV6-5	.	TRBJ2-3	CASSRGAGTDTQYF	TGTGCCAGCAGTCGCGGGGCGGGGACAGATACGCAGTATTTT
TRBD1	TRBV19	.	TRBJ1-2	CASRGQDSLAEGYTF	TGTGCCAGTAGGGGACAGGACAGCCTTGCGGAAGGCTACACCTTC
TRBD1	TRBV4-3	.	TRBJ1-6	CASSQGQGNNSPLHF	TGCGCCAGCAGCCAAGGACAGGGAAATAATTCACCCCTCCACTTT
.	TRBV24-1	.	TRBJ1-4	CATSDTAEKLFF	TGTGCCACCAGTGATACCGCTGAAAAACTGTTTTTT
TRBD2	TRBV7-2	.	TRBJ2-3	CASSLGLLADTQYF	TGTGCCAGCAGCTTGGGACTACTTGCAGATACGCAGTATTTT
.	TRBV3-1/TRBV3-2	.	TRBJ2-3	CASSQGVLTDTQYF	TGTGCCAGCAGCCAAGGAGTGTTAACAGATACGCAGTATTTT
TRBD2	TRBV4-3	.	TRBJ2-1	CASSPGTSGSYNEQFF	TGCGCCAGCAGCCCCGGGACTAGCGGGAGCTACAATGAGCAGTTCTTC
.	TRBV4-2	.	TRBJ1-5	CASSFQYAQPQHF	TGTGCCAGCAGCTTCCAGTATGCGCAGCCCCAGCATTTT
TRBD1	TRBV7-2	once	TRBJ1-3	CASSLTGFDSGNTIYF	TGTGCCAGCAGCCTGACAGGGTTCGACTCTGGAAACACCATATATTTT
.	TRBV6-6	.	TRBJ1-2	CASSRAAGTSWGYGYTF	TGTGCCAGCAGTCGCGCAGCAGGTACCTCGTGGGGGTATGGCTACACCTTC
.	TRBV15	.	TRBJ1-1	CATSSLTVNTEAFF	TGTGCCACCAGCAGCCTGACAGTGAACACTGAAGCTTTCTTT
TRBD2	TRBV4-1	.	TRBJ2-1	CASSRYSGGYNEQFF	TGCGCCAGCAGCCGATATAGCGGGGGCTACAATGAGCAGTTCTTC
.	TRBV11-2	.	TRBJ2-5	CASSLDPGLETQYF	TGTGCCAGCAGCTTAGATCCGGGGTTGGAGACCCAGTACTTC
.	TRBV12-2	.	TRBJ2-3	CASRPETELAGGPDTQYF	TGTGCAAGTCGCCCCGAAACAGAACTAGCGGGAGGGCCAGATACGCAGTATTTT
.	TRBV3-1/TRBV3-2	.	TRBJ1-1	CASSQDSPGRSSTEAFF	TGTGCCAGCAGCCAAGATTCCCCAGGCAGGTCGAGTACTGAAGCTTTCTTT
.	TRBV19	.	TRBJ1-1	CATGRGANTEAFF	TGTGCCACGGGGCGGGGGGCTAACACTGAAGCTTTCTTT
.	TRBV5-1	.	TRBJ2-2	CASSLIGIHTGELFF	TGCGCCAGCAGCTTGATAGGGATCCATACCGGGGAGCTGTTTTTT